One sample yielded the 30 T cell receptor beta chains listed below, sequenced in a study of shared clonotypes between healthy human individuals. In the naive CD8 group, cells lacked CD45RO and were positively selected for CCR7, so terminally differentiated effector memory CD45RA+ cells were left out. The assay was immunoSEQ multiplex PCR, and TCRdb's table has in-frame clones only and misses some. This sample has some 2,100,000 clones, with around 93% found just once. Sequencing input: naive CD8+ T cells from PBMCs. The source of these receptors is a man aged 18-30 years in good health. Some clones in this sample may be carry-over from other donors' samples.

The V call is TRBV16, the J call TRBJ1-2; D unresolved. In germline, CDR1 is KGHSY, CDR2 FQNENV. This CDR3 spans 18 amino acids. Trimming took off 1 base at V and 0 bases at J, with 18 bases between the two ends. CDR3 loop: CASSQLMLTSPANYGYTF. The CDR3 DNA reads as TGTGCCAGCAGCCAATTGATGTTGACATCCCCTGCTAACTATGGCTACACCTTC.

This chain connects TRBV14 to TRBJ1-3; D gene unclear. This CDR3 comprises 18 residues. CDR1 is SGHDN and CDR2 is FVKESK in the germline V gene. V gave up 0 bases and J gave up 2 bases, with 17 bases separating them. The CDR3: CASSQDRPLRQAGNTIYF. The CDR3 coding sequence is TGTGCCAGCAGCCAAGATAGGCCATTGCGGCAGGCTGGAAACACCATATATTTT.

The chain recombines TRBV30 with TRBJ2-2; D remains unclear. This CDR3 has 14 residues. Looked up from germline, CDR1 is GTSNPN and CDR2 is SVGIG (reference sequence). V was cut by 2 bases and J by 2 bases, with 9 bases left in between. CDR3 sequence: CAWSYGFNTGELFF. Written as DNA, the CDR3 is TGTGCCTGGAGTTACGGGTTCAACACCGGGGAGCTGTTTTTT.

The J gene is TRBJ2-1, the V gene TRBV2, with D unresolved. V lost 0 bases and J lost 6, with 15 bases in between. The CDR3 spans 16 residues. Germline assignment: CDR1 SNHLY and CDR2 FYNNEI. The CDR3 sequence is CASSEALRSRPNEQFF. The CDR3 DNA reads as TGTGCCAGCAGTGAAGCGCTCCGGTCTAGGCCCAATGAGCAGTTCTTC.

The chain employs TRBV18 and TRBJ2-7; D is ambiguous. The CDR3 extends over 18 amino acids. Germline values: CDR1 KGHSH, CDR2 LQKENI. Trimming took 8 bases from V and 2 from J, leaving 28 bases between them. This CDR3 reads CASQTGPGRVSSTYEQYF. CDR3 nucleotide sequence: TGTGCCAGCCAAACGGGCCCAGGTCGGGTATCCTCCACCTACGAGCAGTACTTC.

The chain is built from TRBV2 and TRBJ1-2; TRBD1 might be the D (6 bases). Germline assignment: CDR1 SNHLY and CDR2 FYNNEI. V was trimmed by 6 bases and J by 3 bases, leaving 17 bases between them. The CDR3 is 15 residues long. CDR3 residues: CASRTPSGGDYGYTF. CDR3 nucleotides: TGTGCCAGCAGGACGCCGTCGGGGGGCGACTATGGCTACACCTTC.

This clone was detected once. Here the CDR3 DNA reads TGTGCCAGCATGAACTGGGCAGCAAACACCGGGGAGCTGTTTTTT. Protein sequence: CASMNWAANTGELFF. The genes are TRBV27 and TRBJ2-2, with D unresolved. Germline V gives CDR1 MNHEY, CDR2 SMNVEV (reference sequence). The CDR3 covers 15 residues. Trimming left V 7 bases short and J 2 bases short, with 14 bases between.

V usage is TRBV14 and J usage is TRBJ2-2, with 13 bases fitting TRBD2. The CDR3 runs to 17 residues. Germline CDR1 and CDR2: SGHDN and FVKESK. The ends lost 4 bases at V and 4 bases at J; junction bases unmatched: 6. In DNA, the CDR3 is TGTGCCAGCAGCCGACGGACTAGCGGGAGTCTCACCGGGGAGCTGTTTTTT. Encoded protein: CASSRRTSGSLTGELFF.

The chain recombines TRBV30 with TRBJ1-2; TRBD1 aligns across 11 bases. Germline CDR1 and CDR2: GTSNPN and SVGIG (reference sequence). The CDR3 is 14 amino acids. The junction had 8 bases not matched to a gene; V was cut back by 7 bases and J by 4 bases. This chain's CDR3 is CASPDRGRAYGYTF. CDR3 sequence (DNA): TGTGCCTCCCCGGACAGGGGGCGCGCCTATGGCTACACCTTC.

V usage is TRBV27 and J usage is TRBJ2-1; D is possibly TRBD1 (5 bases). Germline V gene sequence: CDR1 MNHEY, CDR2 SMNVEV (reference sequence). This CDR3 contains 15 residues. V dropped 8 bases and J dropped 1 base, with 15 bases sitting between them. CDR3 in DNA: TGTGCCAGCGCTAAGGGGCAGACGTCCTACAATGAGCAGTTCTTC. This gives the protein CASAKGQTSYNEQFF.

Only one count was recorded for this clone. The rearrangement joins TRBV9 to TRBJ2-1, with TRBD1 matching 8 bases. Germline trimming cut 4 bases from V and 8 bases from J; bases unmatched to any gene: 14. CDR1 is SGDLS, CDR2 YYNGEE, per germline. The CDR3 length is 16 residues. This CDR3 is CASSPFLRTGQDEQFF. CDR3 DNA: TGTGCCAGCAGCCCCTTCCTCAGGACAGGGCAGGATGAGCAGTTCTTC.

V and J are TRBV7-9 and TRBJ1-2; D remains unclear. The V and J ends lost 1 base and 3 bases respectively, with 15 bases between them. The V gene's germline CDR1 is SEHNR and CDR2 FQNEAQ (reference sequence). This CDR3 region has 16 residues. The CDR3 DNA follows: TGTGCCAGCAGCTTAGTTCCATTTCACGGAGACTATGGCTACACCTTC. The encoded protein is CASSLVPFHGDYGYTF.

J is TRBJ2-2 and V is TRBV7-9; 12 bases match TRBD2. From germline, CDR1 is SEHNR and CDR2 FQNEAQ (reference sequence). Trimming removed 3 bases from V and 6 bases from J; junction bases left unmatched: 2. The CDR3 has 15 residues. The chain's CDR3 is CASSFLAGGPGELFF. The CDR3 DNA is TGTGCCAGCAGCTTTCTAGCGGGAGGGCCCGGGGAGCTGTTTTTT.

The chain couples TRBV4-1 to TRBJ2-7; TRBD2 is a possible D gene (5 bases). V gave up 0 bases and J gave up 3 bases, with 15 bases separating them. The CDR3 contains 16 residues. The germline CDR1 and CDR2 sequences are MGHRA and YSYEKL. DNA of the CDR3: TGCGCCAGCAGCCAAGAATCCTTCGGGGTCCGCTACGAGCAGTACTTC. Translated: CASSQESFGVRYEQYF.

This chain connects TRBV6-1 to TRBJ2-2; D call uncertain. V gave up 6 bases and J gave up 1 base, with 6 bases separating them. CDR1 MNHNS and CDR2 SASEGT come from the germline V gene. The CDR3 covers 13 residues. CDR3 in amino acids: CASRGMNTGELFF. The CDR3, as DNA: TGTGCCAGCAGGGGCATGAACACCGGGGAGCTGTTTTTT.

V gene TRBV28 combines with J gene TRBJ2-7; tentative D call: TRBD1 (6 bases). The CDR3 sequence is 16 residues long. Trimming stripped 4 bases from V and 3 bases from J, with 19 bases between. The germline V gene has CDR1 MDHEN and CDR2 SYDVKM. CDR3 sequence: CASSSPDTGTLYEQYF. The CDR3 bases are TGTGCCAGCAGTTCACCTGACACGGGGACACTCTACGAGCAGTACTTC.

The chain recombines TRBV15 with TRBJ2-3; D not resolved. This CDR3 spans 17 amino acids. Trimming left V 0 bases short and J 2 bases short, with 15 bases between. Per germline, CDR1 LNHNV and CDR2 YYDKDF (reference sequence). The DNA for the CDR3 is TGTGCCACCAGCAGAGAACCAGCGACGACGTACACAGATACGCAGTATTTT. It codes for CATSREPATTYTDTQYF.

The chain links TRBV5-1 to TRBJ1-4, with D perhaps matching TRBD1 (6 bases). The CDR3 extends over 13 amino acids. V shed 4 bases and J shed 6 bases, with 10 bases lying between them. Germline values: CDR1 SGHRS, CDR2 YFSETQ. The CDR3 here is CASSGTYDEKLFF. The CDR3 coding sequence is TGCGCCAGCAGCGGGACATACGATGAAAAACTGTTTTTT.

J is TRBJ2-1 and V is TRBV19; 11 nucleotides agree with TRBD1. J lost 4 bases, V lost 6 bases, and 8 bases had no gene match. Germline assignment: CDR1 LNHDA and CDR2 SQIVND (reference sequence). This CDR3 has 16 amino acids. The CDR3 DNA reads as TGTGCCAGTAGACCAGGGACAGGGGGTTCTTACAATGAGCAGTTCTTC. This encodes CASRPGTGGSYNEQFF.

The chain links TRBV5-6 to TRBJ1-3, with unresolved D. V lost 1 base and J 0 bases, leaving 5 bases between the germline ends. Germline V gene lookup returns CDR1 SGHDT and CDR2 YYEEEE. The CDR3 is made up of 14 amino acids. The DNA of the CDR3 is TGTGCCAGCAGCTTGACAGCCTCTGGAAACACCATATATTTT. Translating gives CASSLTASGNTIYF.

A word on this clone: This CDR3 is also generated by other DNA sequences in the sample. V and J are TRBV9 and TRBJ2-7; D remains ambiguous. CDR3 length: 12 residues. Germline V lookup: CDR1 SGDLS, CDR2 YYNGEE. V lost 4 bases and J 1 base, leaving 6 bases between the germline ends. The CDR3 nucleotides read TGTGCCAGCAGCCCCCATTCCTACGAGCAGTACTTC. This gives the protein CASSPHSYEQYF.

Note on this clone: The identical CDR3 is also encoded by other nucleotide sequences in the sample. The rearrangement uses TRBV7-8 and TRBJ2-7, with a tentative D call TRBD2 (6 bases). Deletions cut 5 bases from V and 3 bases from J, with 8 bases between. The CDR3 extends over 12 amino acids. Germline V gene sequence: CDR1 SGHVS, CDR2 FQNEAQ. The CDR3: CASSRDFYEQYF. The DNA for the CDR3 is TGTGCCAGCAGCCGGGACTTCTACGAGCAGTACTTC.

The chain recombines TRBV4-2 with TRBJ1-6; no firm D call. The CDR3 totals 14 residues. In germline, CDR1 is LGHNA, CDR2 YNFKEQ. V lost 4 bases and J 8 bases, leaving 12 bases between the germline ends. DNA for the CDR3: TGTGCCAGCAGCCCGATTGGGGTGGATTCACCCCTCCACTTT. It yields the protein CASSPIGVDSPLHF.

The rearrangement joins TRBV7-2 to TRBJ2-7; 10 bases align to TRBD2. Germline V gene lookup returns CDR1 SGHTA and CDR2 FQGNSA. Unmatched junction bases numbered 7, after V lost 5 bases and J lost 0 bases. The CDR3 has 16 residues. The CDR3 loop is CASSGGLAEVSYEQYF. The DNA of the CDR3 is TGTGCCAGCAGCGGCGGACTAGCGGAAGTCTCCTACGAGCAGTACTTC.

This chain uses TRBV27 with TRBJ2-7; 9 nucleotides agree with TRBD1. CDR1 is MNHEY, CDR2 SMNVEV, per germline (reference sequence). The V and J ends lost 7 bases and 4 bases, in that order; junction bases with no gene match: 11. This CDR3 contains 15 residues. CDR3 DNA: TGTGCCAGCACTTTGACAGGGGGAGGCCTGTACGAGCAGTACTTC. Translated, it gives CASTLTGGGLYEQYF.

The chain recombines TRBV9 with TRBJ1-1; possibly TRBD1 for D (6 bases). The V end was cut by 4 bases, the J end by 1 base, with 17 bases between. This CDR3 spans 16 amino acids. CDR1 is SGDLS, CDR2 YYNGEE, per germline. The CDR3 region has the DNA TGTGCCAGCAGCCCCGTGGGGGGCGGGTGGAACACTGAAGCTTTCTTT. Its protein product is CASSPVGGGWNTEAFF.

The rearrangement joins TRBV7-2 to TRBJ1-5; D remains ambiguous. The CDR3 has 15 residues. The V gene lost 3 bases and the J gene lost 1 base, with 10 bases spanning the gap. The germline V gene encodes CDR1 SGHTA and CDR2 FQGNSA. The CDR3 sequence: CASSFSRESNQPQHF. The CDR3 nucleotides read TGTGCCAGCAGCTTTTCCCGGGAGAGCAATCAGCCCCAGCATTTT.

The rearrangement uses TRBV18 and TRBJ1-2, with a tentative D call TRBD1 (6 bases). V was pared by 4 bases and J by 5 bases, with 20 bases between. The CDR3 is 16 residues long. Germline values: CDR1 KGHSH, CDR2 LQKENI. CDR3 amino acids: CASSQASPPGDYGYTF. The CDR3 DNA reads TGTGCCAGCTCACAGGCTTCGCCACCAGGGGATTATGGCTACACCTTC.

The chain links TRBV27 to TRBJ2-7; 13 nucleotides align to TRBD2. CDR1 and CDR2 (germline): MNHEY, SMNVEV (reference sequence). The junction had 3 bases not matched to a gene; V was cut back by 1 base and J by 3 bases. The CDR3 covers 16 residues. The DNA of the CDR3 is TGTGCCAGCAGTTTATGGGGACTAGCGGGAAACTACGAGCAGTACTTC. Its protein product is CASSLWGLAGNYEQYF.

The chain has TRBV19 and TRBJ2-5, with TRBD2 as a possible D gene (5 bases). Germline lookup yields CDR1 LNHDA and CDR2 SQIVND (reference sequence). The length of the CDR3 is 12 residues. Trimming pared 4 bases from V and 7 bases from J, leaving 10 bases between. CDR3 nucleotide sequence: TGTGCCAGTAGTACAACCCGGGGGACCCAGTACTTC. This gives the protein CASSTTRGTQYF.